This T cell receptor beta chain is drawn from a study of sequential checkpoint blockade in melanoma. Across the whole study: DNA from 85 to 95 pretreatment tumor samples underwent TCRβ immunosequencing. Study findings and constraints: In arm A, pretreatment tumor clonality was associated with response.

Germline V gene sequence: CDR1 SGHNT, CDR2 YYREEE (reference sequence). Trimming removed 3 bases from V and 4 bases from J; junction bases left unmatched: 3. This CDR3 spans 13 amino acids. Documented treatment: randomized to nivolumab then ipilimumab (arm A) or the reverse (arm B). DNA-damaging chemotherapy had not been given to any patient beforehand. Only in-frame clones appear in the TCRdb table, and some are missing; sequencing was by immunoSEQ multiplex PCR. This sample carries approximately 20,000 clones, 73% of them seen once, and the ten largest clones take 4.8%. About this clone: What it binds is not known.

This TCR came from a human donor with melanoma. The sequencing used tumor tissue (inferred from file names), collected from a patient given nivolumab and ipilimumab in sequence. The chain has TRBV5-4 and TRBJ1-2; 7 positions agree with TRBD1. The CDR3 DNA follows: TGTGCCAGCAGCTCAAGGGACAGCTATGGCTACACCTTC. It yields the protein CASSSRDSYGYTF.